Listed below are T cell receptor beta chains from one sample, sequenced in a study of T-cell reconstitution after alpha-beta-depleted transplantation in children. One entry per CDR3 protein results from TCRdb running MiXCR on the PCR reads. The sample has around 370,000 distinct CDR3 sequences, about a sixth seen once; the top ten hold just over 40%. The sample in question was PBMCs, mostly from graft donor cells, obtained 360 days after TCRalphabeta/CD19-depleted stem cell transplant. These receptor sequences come from a male patient aged 2 to 9 who had a stem cell transplant for acute lymphoblastic leukemia, so the T cells may come from the graft donor. Both conserved end residues are trimmed from each CDR3. Clone size appears in some rows only: once, few, many, or a class for an expanded clone.

size	J	V	CDR3
NA	TRBJ2-7	TRBV25-1	ASSVGGAPSAEQY
NA	TRBJ2-7	TRBV6-1	ASRDTTEFSYEHY
few	TRBJ2-3	TRBV6-2/TRBV6-3	ASGSAKEFTDTQY
few	TRBJ2-1	TRBV7-9	ASSLVRDPFSYNEQF
NA	TRBJ2-5	TRBV4-2	ASSQEVRVAGGFEETQY
NA	TRBJ2-2	TRBV5-1	ASSLGRRNTGELF
NA	TRBJ2-1	TRBV7-3	ASSPQGAWDEQF
few	TRBJ2-7	TRBV29-1	SVWGVGYEQY
NA	TRBJ2-2	TRBV20-1	SAIPHGSANTGELF
few	TRBJ2-5	TRBV29-1	SVATGRETQY
many	TRBJ2-2	TRBV20-1	SARDSGSWAGELF
NA	TRBJ2-3	TRBV5-1	ASSWDRASTDTQY
few	TRBJ1-5	TRBV15	ATSKASGGNQPQH
many	TRBJ2-7	TRBV24-1	ATSDSMTKSYEQY
NA	TRBJ2-7	TRBV6-1	ASREDRAYEQY
NA	TRBJ2-7	TRBV18	ASSPTPVNEQY
NA	TRBJ2-5	TRBV6-1	ASRRTSQETQY
NA	TRBJ1-6	TRBV4-3	ASSQGDYNSPLH
many	TRBJ2-1	TRBV5-5	ASSTVPDRIFNEQF
few	TRBJ2-1	TRBV3-1	ASSQDMLAGVRGEQF
few	TRBJ1-1	TRBV6-2/TRBV6-3	ASRGDRRNTEAF
many	TRBJ2-2	TRBV12-3/TRBV12-4	ASKSFRDFYTGELF
many	TRBJ2-7	TRBV29-1	SVEEGQGGYEQY
few	TRBJ1-2	TRBV28	ASSPSVSNYGYT
few	TRBJ2-2	TRBV6-5	ASSYARPRELF